This paragraph covers one TCR beta chain sequence. The data were taken from a study of blood T cell repertoires in COVID-19. The CDR3 has 15 amino acids. Trimming took 8 bases from V and 4 from J, leaving 17 bases between them. Germline assignment: CDR1 MDHEN and CDR2 SYDVKM. The data were produced by immunoSEQ multiplex PCR, yet TCRdb's version contains in-frame clones alone and is incomplete. The table lists approximately 100,000 clones, 75% to 90% of them singletons. The V and J genes are TRBV28 and TRBJ1-4, with D uncertain. The receptor's source is a human donor with acute or convalescent COVID-19. The donor label of this sample is uncertain. Sequencing was done on a sample of peripheral blood. The CDR3 region has the DNA TGTGCCAGCGCAAACCGAGCCGGGTTTAATGAAAAACTGTTTTTT. It yields the protein CASANRAGFNEKLFF.